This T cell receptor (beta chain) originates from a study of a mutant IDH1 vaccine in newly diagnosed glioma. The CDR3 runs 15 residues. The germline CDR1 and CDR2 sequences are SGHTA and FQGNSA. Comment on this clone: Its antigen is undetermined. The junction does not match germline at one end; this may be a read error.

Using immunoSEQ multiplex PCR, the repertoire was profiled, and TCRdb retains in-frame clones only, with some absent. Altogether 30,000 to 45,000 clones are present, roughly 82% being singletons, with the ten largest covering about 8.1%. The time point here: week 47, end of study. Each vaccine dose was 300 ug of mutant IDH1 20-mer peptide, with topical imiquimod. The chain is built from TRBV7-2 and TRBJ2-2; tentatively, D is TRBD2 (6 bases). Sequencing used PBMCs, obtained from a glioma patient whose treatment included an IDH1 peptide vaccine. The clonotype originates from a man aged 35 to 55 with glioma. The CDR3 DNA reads TGTGCCAGCAGCTTAGGCCTAGCGACCACCGGGGGGCTGTTTTTT. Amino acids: CASSLGLATTGGLFF.